Presented here are 23 T cell receptor beta chains from one specimen sequenced in a study of shared clonotypes between healthy human individuals. Some clones are missing from TCRdb's copy, which holds only in-frame ones; the method was immunoSEQ multiplex PCR. The sample contains more than 1,200,000 clones, 97% to 99% of which appear only once. The specimen was naive CD4+ T cells sorted from blood. This sample's subset: CD45RA+ positively selected. These receptors were obtained from a man younger than 45 in good health.

The chain has TRBV7-2 and TRBJ1-3, with a tentative D call TRBD1 (5 bases). The CDR3 runs to 17 residues. The V gene lost 1 base and the J gene lost 0 bases, with 13 bases spanning the gap. CDR1 and CDR2 from the germline V gene are SGHTA and FQGNSA. CDR3 DNA: TGTGCCAGCAGCTTAGTTGGGACCGCGAGCTCTGGAAACACCATATATTTT. This codes for CASSLVGTASSGNTIYF.

The chain couples TRBV7-6 to TRBJ2-5; TRBD1 might be the D (6 bases). V was trimmed by 1 base and J by 2 bases, leaving 14 bases between them. The CDR3 runs to 16 residues. Germline V gene data show CDR1 as SGHVS and CDR2 as FNYEAQ. The CDR3 protein is CASSLGPLGTQETQYF. CDR3 DNA: TGTGCCAGCAGCTTAGGTCCGCTAGGGACACAAGAGACCCAGTACTTC.

The chain employs TRBV5-8 and TRBJ2-1; D is possibly TRBD2 (5 bases). Germline V gene data show CDR1 as SGHTS and CDR2 as YDEGEE. Trimming left V 3 bases short and J 0 bases short, with 10 bases between. This CDR3 is 15 amino acids long. The CDR3 region has the DNA TGTGCCAGCAGCTCCCGCGAGGGCTCCTACAATGAGCAGTTCTTC. It translates to CASSSREGSYNEQFF.

The chain couples TRBV27 to TRBJ2-1; 12 positions match TRBD1. Germline CDR1 MNHEY, CDR2 SMNVEV (reference sequence). J gave up 4 bases and V 5 bases, and 9 bases lay outside the gene matches. The CDR3 length is 17 residues. CDR3 DNA sequence: TGTGCCAGCAGTGCCGGGACAGGGGGCGTCGTTTACAATGAGCAGTTCTTC. Translating it yields CASSAGTGGVVYNEQFF.

J is TRBJ2-1 and V is TRBV5-4; D ambiguous. The CDR3 is made up of 15 amino acids. The ends were cut back, 0 bases at V and 6 bases at J, with 13 bases in the middle. Germline V lookup: CDR1 SGHNT, CDR2 YYREEE (reference sequence). The CDR3 reads CASSLVVVGGNEQFF. The CDR3 DNA is TGTGCCAGCAGCTTGGTCGTTGTCGGTGGCAATGAGCAGTTCTTC.

The chain uses TRBV19 and TRBJ2-5, with D tentatively TRBD1 (5 bases). CDR1 is LNHDA and CDR2 is SQIVND in the germline V gene (reference sequence). The ends were cut back, 6 bases at V and 2 bases at J, with 13 bases in the middle. The CDR3 has 14 residues. The CDR3 region has the DNA TGTGCCAGTAGACCTAATGACAGACAAGAGACCCAGTACTTC. As protein: CASRPNDRQETQYF.

The chain couples TRBV6-4 to TRBJ2-3, with 10 positions matching TRBD2. V was pared by 5 bases and J by 3 bases, with 5 bases of the junction left unmatched. CDR3 length: 15 amino acids. Per germline, CDR1 MRHNA and CDR2 SNTAGT. CDR3 sequence reads: CASSNLAGATDTQYF. CDR3 sequence (DNA): TGTGCCAGCAGTAACCTAGCGGGAGCGACAGATACGCAGTATTTT.

CDR3 loop: CASSWTSGGLYEQYF. For the CDR3, the DNA is TGCGCCAGCAGTTGGACTAGCGGAGGGCTCTACGAGCAGTACTTC. This chain links TRBV5-1 with TRBJ2-7, with 10 bases aligning to TRBD2. In germline, CDR1 is SGHRS, CDR2 YFSETQ. J lost 3 bases, V lost 5 bases, and 8 bases had no gene match. This CDR3 is 15 amino acids long.

The V gene is TRBV5-8, the J gene TRBJ1-2; D gene ambiguous. There are 12 residues in the CDR3. Trimming left V 1 base short and J 7 bases short, with 8 bases between. CDR1 and CDR2 (germline): SGHTS, YDEGEE. CDR3 DNA: TGTGCCAGCAGCTTGAAAGGCCTTGGCTACACCTTC. Protein product: CASSLKGLGYTF.

The V and J genes are TRBV30 and TRBJ2-7, with D possibly TRBD2 on 7 matching bases. Germline V lookup: CDR1 GTSNPN, CDR2 SVGIG (reference sequence). The ends were cut back, 0 bases at V and 4 bases at J, with 25 bases in the middle. The CDR3 contains 18 residues. Written as DNA, the CDR3 is TGTGCCTGGAGTGTACCCTGGTACGACACGGGGGGCCGGTACGAGCAGTACTTC. It codes for CAWSVPWYDTGGRYEQYF. Based on the CDR3 plus reference TRBV30 and TRBJ2-7, the full variable domain is SQTIHQWPATLVQPVGSPLSLECTVEGTSNPNLYWYRQAAGRGLQLLFYSVGIGQISSEVPQNLSASRPQDRQFILSSKKLLLSDSGFYLCAWSVPWYDTGGRYEQYFGPGTRLTVT.

This clone was detected only once. The V call is TRBV14, the J call TRBJ2-1; a weak D match, TRBD1 (5 bases). Trimming stripped 3 bases from V and 2 bases from J, with 14 bases between. Germline-derived CDR1 and CDR2 are SGHDN and FVKESK. The CDR3 is 16 residues long. The CDR3 nucleotides are TGTGCCAGCAGCCACCGGACCAGGGTGACCTACAATGAGCAGTTCTTC. It encodes CASSHRTRVTYNEQFF.

With regard to this clone: This CDR3 is also generated by other DNA sequences in the sample. This rearrangement joins TRBV9 to TRBJ2-3; D is undetermined. V lost 2 bases and J lost 2, with 3 bases in between. This CDR3 region has 12 residues. In germline, CDR1 is SGDLS, CDR2 YYNGEE. In DNA form, the CDR3 reads TGTGCCAGCAGCGTCGCCACAGATACGCAGTATTTT. Amino acids: CASSVATDTQYF.

This clone was seen once. This chain uses TRBV7-9 with TRBJ1-5, with D perhaps matching TRBD1 (5 bases). Trimming pared 5 bases from V and 4 bases from J, leaving 18 bases between. The CDR3 contains 16 residues. Germline CDR1 and CDR2: SEHNR and FQNEAQ (reference sequence). Written as DNA, the CDR3 is TGTGCCAGCAGCCTAGGAGGGTACAGGCCAAATCAGCCCCAGCATTTT. Translation gives CASSLGGYRPNQPQHF. Supplemented by reference TRBV7-9 and TRBJ1-5, the full variable domain reads DTGVSQNPRHKITKRGQNVTFRCDPISEHNRLYWYRQTLGQGPEFLTYFQNEAQLEKSRLLSDRFSAERPKGSFSTLEIQRTEQGDSAMYLCASSLGGYRPNQPQHFGDGTRLSIL.

CDR3 amino acids: CASSINDKLFF. The CDR3 bases are TGTGCCAGCAGCATCAACGATAAACTGTTTTTT. This chain joins TRBV6-6 and TRBJ1-4; D not resolved. The germline CDR1 and CDR2 sequences are MNHNY and SVGAGI (reference sequence). Trimming took off 6 bases at V and 11 bases at J, with 10 bases between the two ends. CDR3 length: 11 amino acids.

CDR3 amino acids: CASRDNPNQPQHF. The CDR3 DNA follows: TGTGCCAGCAGGGACAACCCGAATCAGCCCCAGCATTTT. The chain employs TRBV6-5 and TRBJ1-5, with TRBD1 as a possible D gene (5 bases). The germline V and J ends were trimmed by 6 bases and 4 bases, with 10 bases remaining between them. CDR3 length: 13 residues. Germline CDR1 is MNHEY and CDR2 is SVGAGI.

The rearrangement links TRBV5-5 to TRBJ2-7; D may be TRBD2 (5 bases). V was trimmed by 0 bases and J by 10 bases, leaving 23 bases between them. The CDR3 loop spans 16 amino acids. Germline loops: CDR1 SGHKS, CDR2 YYEKEE (reference sequence). The CDR3 nucleotides are TGTGCCAGCAGCTTGGAATACTGGACCTTGACTAACTCACAGTACTTC. Translating it yields CASSLEYWTLTNSQYF.

The chain recombines TRBV29-1 with TRBJ1-1, with 8 bases identical to TRBD1. Germline V gene sequence: CDR1 SQVTM, CDR2 ANQGSEA. The CDR3 spans 16 residues. With 4 bases clipped from V and 0 bases from J, the junction kept 10 bases outside the gene matches. The CDR3 sequence is CSVGGTGGKMNTEAFF. CDR3 in DNA: TGCAGCGTTGGGGGGACAGGCGGTAAGATGAACACTGAAGCTTTCTTT.

CDR3 sequence (DNA): TGTGCCAGCAGTTTTTATGGGCGGGACTTTAATGAGCAGTTCTTC. It is translated as CASSFYGRDFNEQFF. This chain connects TRBV28 to TRBJ2-1; tentatively, D is TRBD2 (6 bases). Trimming shortened V by 3 bases and J by 7 bases, and 16 bases separated the two germline ends. Germline V gene sequence: CDR1 MDHEN, CDR2 SYDVKM. This CDR3 contains 15 residues.

As to this clone: The same CDR3 can be traced to other DNA sequences in this sample. The chain has TRBV7-9 and TRBJ1-4; no firm D call. Trimming removed 0 bases from V and 5 bases from J, with 4 bases in between. The length of the CDR3 is 13 residues. Germline assignment: CDR1 SEHNR and CDR2 FQNEAQ (reference sequence). This chain's CDR3 is CASSLAPNEKLFF. DNA for the CDR3: TGTGCCAGCAGCTTAGCCCCGAATGAAAAACTGTTTTTT.

The V and J genes are TRBV2 and TRBJ2-2, with 13 positions matching TRBD2. V shed 6 bases, J shed 5 bases, and the junction held 3 bases outside the gene matches. Germline V gene sequence: CDR1 SNHLY, CDR2 FYNNEI. This CDR3 comprises 15 residues. CDR3 protein: CASREGLAGTGELFF. The DNA for the CDR3 is TGTGCCAGCAGAGAGGGACTAGCGGGAACCGGGGAGCTGTTTTTT.

This clone was observed a single time. The same CDR3 can be traced to other DNA sequences in this sample. The chain combines TRBV6-6 with TRBJ1-3, with D unresolved. The CDR3 has 14 amino acids. CDR1 is MNHNY, CDR2 SVGAGI, per germline (reference sequence). Deletions cut 0 bases from V and 4 bases from J, with 7 bases between. The CDR3 nucleotides are TGTGCCAGCAGTTACTCGAGAGCAGGAAACACCATATATTTT. It yields the protein CASSYSRAGNTIYF.

The chain couples TRBV7-2 to TRBJ2-1; TRBD2 matches 8 bases. V dropped 3 bases and J dropped 0; count of bases not matched to a gene: 4. Germline assignment: CDR1 SGHTA and CDR2 FQGNSA. The CDR3 consists of 16 residues. In DNA form, the CDR3 reads TGTGCCAGCAGCTTGTTAGCGGGGAGCTCCTACAATGAGCAGTTCTTC. Protein sequence: CASSLLAGSSYNEQFF.

J is TRBJ2-1 and V is TRBV9, with D tentatively TRBD1 (6 bases). Germline V CDR1 and CDR2: SGDLS, YYNGEE. The CDR3 loop spans 15 amino acids. V was shortened by 0 bases and J by 10 bases, with 17 bases between the two germline ends. The CDR3 DNA reads as TGTGCCAGCAGCGTAGAGACAGGTACTCTACGGGAGCAGTTCTTC. Its translation is CASSVETGTLREQFF.